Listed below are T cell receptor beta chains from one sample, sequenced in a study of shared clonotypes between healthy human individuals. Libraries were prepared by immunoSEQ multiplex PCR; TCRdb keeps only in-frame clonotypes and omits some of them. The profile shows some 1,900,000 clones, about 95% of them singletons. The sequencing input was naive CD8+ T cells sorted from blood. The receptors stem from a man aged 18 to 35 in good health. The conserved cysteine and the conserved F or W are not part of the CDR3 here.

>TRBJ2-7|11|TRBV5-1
ASSLATGDEQY
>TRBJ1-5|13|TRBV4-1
ASSLLPGDNQPQH
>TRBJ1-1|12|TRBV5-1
ASSSGQGRTEAF
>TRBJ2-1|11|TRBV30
AWSVWGYNEQF
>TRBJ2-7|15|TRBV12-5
ASGDTGGLAGSYEQY
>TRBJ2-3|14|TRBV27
ASSWGTAPSTDTQY
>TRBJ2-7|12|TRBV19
ASSILARDYEQY
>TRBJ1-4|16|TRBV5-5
ASSLDEMQVPTNEKLF
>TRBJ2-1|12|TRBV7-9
ASSLVREWGEQF
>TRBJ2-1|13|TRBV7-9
ASSLFLAPNNEQF
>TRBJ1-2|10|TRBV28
ASSGPGYGYT
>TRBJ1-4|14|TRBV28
ASRVGTGLTNEKLF
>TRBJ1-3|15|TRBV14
ASSQAKGRSSGNTIY
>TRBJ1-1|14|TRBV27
ASSLSRLGGNTEAF
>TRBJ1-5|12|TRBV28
ASSRGQGVQPQH
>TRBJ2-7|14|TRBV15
ATSRALDGSSYEQY
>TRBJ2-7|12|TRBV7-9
ASSPGTGPYEQY
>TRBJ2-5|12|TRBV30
AWSPGQGQETQY
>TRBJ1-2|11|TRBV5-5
ASSLEISYGYT
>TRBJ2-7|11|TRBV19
ASRESGGAEQY
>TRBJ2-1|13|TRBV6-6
ASSPGTGAYNEQF
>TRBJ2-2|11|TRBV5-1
ASSVDITGELF
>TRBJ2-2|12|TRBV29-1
SVEDAGVMGELF
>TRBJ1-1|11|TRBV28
ASSLGWGTEAF
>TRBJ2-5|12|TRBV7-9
ASSFILAQETQY
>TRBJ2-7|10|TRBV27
ASRRRGSEQY
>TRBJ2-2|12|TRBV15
ATSRDTTSGELF
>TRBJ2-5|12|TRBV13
ASSHWTQQETQY
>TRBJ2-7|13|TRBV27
ASSPWIGWDYEQY
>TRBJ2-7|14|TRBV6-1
ASSEMTSGSSYEQY
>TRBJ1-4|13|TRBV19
ASSRDRVGNEKLF
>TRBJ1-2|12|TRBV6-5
ASSYSGRNYGYT
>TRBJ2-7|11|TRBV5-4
ASSLTSDHEQY
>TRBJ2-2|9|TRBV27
ATFNTGELF
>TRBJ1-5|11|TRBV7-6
ASSLGQGQPQH
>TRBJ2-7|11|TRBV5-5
ASSGWDSYEQY
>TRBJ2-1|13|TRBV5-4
ASSLGREAYNEQF
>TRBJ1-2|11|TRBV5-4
ASSQGQGNGYT
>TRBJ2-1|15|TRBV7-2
ASSLVFSGSLYNEQF
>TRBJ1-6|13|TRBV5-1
ASSLGRTDNSPLH
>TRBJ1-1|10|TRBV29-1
SVEGLRVEAF